These T cell receptor beta chains were read from a single sample in a study of regulatory T cells in long-lasting Graves disease. TCRdb recomputed calls from the multiplex PCR reads with MiXCR, one row per CDR3 protein. The sample shows about 320,000 distinct CDR3 sequences, 18% of them seen only once. The sequencing here drew on peripheral blood mononuclear cells (PBMCs), taken at new diagnosis, from a patient treated with antithyroid drugs. These receptors were taken from a female donor with Graves disease. Each CDR3 is given with its conserved first and last residue. The D gene is left open where the match is weak.

d_call v_call cdr3_aa
TRBD2 TRBV20-1 CSARALAGAETDTQYF
NA TRBV12-3/TRBV12-4 CASTSLRGQWVGDEQFF
NA TRBV19 CASNLKGGEQYF
TRBD2 TRBV6-9 CASSFRDYTPSTDTQYF
NA TRBV5-6 CASSLEAYQETQYF
NA TRBV7-9 CASSFRDQPQHF
TRBD1 TRBV3-1 CASSRGTGGQRDTQYF
TRBD2 TRBV4-1 CASSRSAALAVSDTQYF
NA TRBV7-9 CASSPPTAEKLFF
NA TRBV6-5 CASSYDTSGYEQYF
TRBD2 TRBV12-3/TRBV12-4 CASSFRSSGITDTQYF
TRBD2 TRBV6-1 CASSRRGGHTDTQYF
TRBD1 TRBV12-3/TRBV12-4 CASSLGDRVNYGYTF
TRBD2 TRBV6-1 CASMRVSGRGTDTQYF
TRBD2 TRBV5-1 CASRSLVLLADSSTDTQYF
TRBD1 TRBV3-1 CASRHTDRDNEQFF
NA TRBV7-9 CASSYRQGGGHIQYF
TRBD1 TRBV28 CASSLNPQGNYEQYF
NA TRBV6-2/TRBV6-3 CASSSSLQYF
NA TRBV11-2 CASSRDYRDKAFF
TRBD2 TRBV5-1 CASSLLLAGSEQYF
NA TRBV12-3/TRBV12-4 CASSLNPVIGSPLHF
NA TRBV19 CASTPAFGPSSYEQYF
NA TRBV11-2 CASSLVENTEAFF
NA TRBV6-2/TRBV6-3 CASSYAEGTDTQYF
NA TRBV15 CATSTRLTQQYF
NA TRBV20-1 CSASPDSYEQYF
NA TRBV7-9 CASSDVRGTDTQYF
TRBD2 TRBV11-2 CASSFLTSGIYEQYF
TRBD1 TRBV7-9 CASSLEGGGDEKLFF
NA TRBV30 CAWSSNTGELFF
NA TRBV15 CATSRDLGGYDRYF
NA TRBV3-1 CASSQGIGNSPLHF
NA TRBV28 CASSFGLQIGEKLFF
TRBD2 TRBV5-1 CASSVSGLAGAYEQYF
NA TRBV6-1 CASSEDRQETQYF
NA TRBV10-3 CAISVRQGYNSPLHF
TRBD2 TRBV3-1 CASSRITSGRANEQFF
TRBD1 TRBV20-1 CSAKDRGHVNSPLHF
TRBD2 TRBV6-2/TRBV6-3 CAIRLAGSTGELFF
TRBD2 TRBV5-4 CASSSGTSGSDTQYF
NA TRBV6-2/TRBV6-3 CASSYSSSSSFGGSDLHF
NA TRBV7-6 CASSLDSRDTQYF
TRBD1 TRBV4-1 CASSHATGAPRAGGYTF
NA TRBV5-4 CASSLVVGHNEQFF
NA TRBV10-3 CAISDLSTEAFF
NA TRBV19 CASSPLDTDTQYF
NA TRBV19 CASTKGNSYNSPLHF
TRBD2 TRBV12-3/TRBV12-4 CASRAPGLAGREQYF
NA TRBV3-1 CASSQDKVATQTQYF
NA TRBV3-1 CASRLLGAPEAFF
NA TRBV28 CASSLFPWGETQYF
NA TRBV9 CASSVDGYPYEQYF
NA TRBV6-1 CASGLHQGRYTF
TRBD2 TRBV2 CASSPGGSRQQDTQYF
TRBD2 TRBV7-9 CASSLVGGGAYEQYF
TRBD1 TRBV11-2 CASSLQGQGGNYGYTF
NA TRBV30 CAWSYGGLLEGYTF
TRBD2 TRBV5-1 CASSPGTSGRAVHNEQFF
NA TRBV12-3/TRBV12-4 CASSPPRVSGNTIYF